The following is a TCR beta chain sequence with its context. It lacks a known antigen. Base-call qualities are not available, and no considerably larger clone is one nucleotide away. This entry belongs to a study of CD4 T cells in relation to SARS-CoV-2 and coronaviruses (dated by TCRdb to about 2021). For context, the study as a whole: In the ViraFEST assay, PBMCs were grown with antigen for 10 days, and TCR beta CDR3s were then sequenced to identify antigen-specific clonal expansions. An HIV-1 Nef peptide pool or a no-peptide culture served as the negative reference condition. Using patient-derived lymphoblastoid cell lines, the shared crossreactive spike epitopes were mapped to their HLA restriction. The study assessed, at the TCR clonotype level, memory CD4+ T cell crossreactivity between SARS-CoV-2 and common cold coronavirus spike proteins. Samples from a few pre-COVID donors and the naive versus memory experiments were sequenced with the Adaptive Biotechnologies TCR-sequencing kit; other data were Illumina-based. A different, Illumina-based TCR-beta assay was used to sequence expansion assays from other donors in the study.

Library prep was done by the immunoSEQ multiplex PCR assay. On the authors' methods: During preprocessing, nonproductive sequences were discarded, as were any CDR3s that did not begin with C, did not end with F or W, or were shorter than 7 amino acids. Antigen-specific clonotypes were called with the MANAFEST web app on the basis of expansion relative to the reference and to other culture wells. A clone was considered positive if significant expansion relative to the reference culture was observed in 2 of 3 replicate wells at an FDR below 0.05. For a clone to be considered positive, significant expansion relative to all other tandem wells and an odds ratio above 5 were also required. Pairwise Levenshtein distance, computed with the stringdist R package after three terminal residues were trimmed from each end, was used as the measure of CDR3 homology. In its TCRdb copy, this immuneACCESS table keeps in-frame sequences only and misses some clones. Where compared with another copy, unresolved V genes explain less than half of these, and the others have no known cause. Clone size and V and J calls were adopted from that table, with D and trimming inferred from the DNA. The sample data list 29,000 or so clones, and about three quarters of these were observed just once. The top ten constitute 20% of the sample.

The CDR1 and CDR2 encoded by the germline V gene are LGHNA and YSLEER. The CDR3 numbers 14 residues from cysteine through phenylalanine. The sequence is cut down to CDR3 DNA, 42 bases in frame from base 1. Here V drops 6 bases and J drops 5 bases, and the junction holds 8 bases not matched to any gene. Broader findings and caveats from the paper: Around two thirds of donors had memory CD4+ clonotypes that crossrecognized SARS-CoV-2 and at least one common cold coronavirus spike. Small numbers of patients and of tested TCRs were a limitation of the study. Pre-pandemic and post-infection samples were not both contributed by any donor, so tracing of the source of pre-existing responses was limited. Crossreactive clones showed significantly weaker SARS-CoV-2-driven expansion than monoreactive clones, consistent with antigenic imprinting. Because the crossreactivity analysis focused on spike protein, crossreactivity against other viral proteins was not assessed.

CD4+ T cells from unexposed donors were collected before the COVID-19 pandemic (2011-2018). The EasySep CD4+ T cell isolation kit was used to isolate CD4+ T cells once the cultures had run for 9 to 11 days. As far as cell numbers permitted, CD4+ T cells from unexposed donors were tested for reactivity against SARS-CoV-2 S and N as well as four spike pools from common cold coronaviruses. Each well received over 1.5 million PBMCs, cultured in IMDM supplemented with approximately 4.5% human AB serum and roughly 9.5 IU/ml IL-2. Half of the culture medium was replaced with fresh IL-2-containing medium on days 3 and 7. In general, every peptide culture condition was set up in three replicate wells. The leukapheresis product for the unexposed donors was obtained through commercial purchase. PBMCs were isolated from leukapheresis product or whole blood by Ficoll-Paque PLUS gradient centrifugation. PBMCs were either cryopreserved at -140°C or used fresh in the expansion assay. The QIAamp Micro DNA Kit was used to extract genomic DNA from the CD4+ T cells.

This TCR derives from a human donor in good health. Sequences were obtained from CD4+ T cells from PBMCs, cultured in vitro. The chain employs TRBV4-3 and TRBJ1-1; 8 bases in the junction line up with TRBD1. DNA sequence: TGCGCCAGCAGACCAACAGGGGGAGGGACTGAAGCTTTCTTT. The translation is CASRPTGGGTEAFF.